The 26 T cell receptor beta chains given below trace back to one sample, sequenced in a study of OX40 agonist ivuxolimab in advanced cancers. The data were produced by immunoSEQ multiplex PCR, yet TCRdb's version contains in-frame clones alone and is incomplete. The sample carries about 98,000 clones, roughly 93% recorded once. Sequencing was performed on CD4+ or CD8+ T cells sorted from blood, taken in a trial of the OX40 agonist ivuxolimab. The receptor set was obtained from an adult with an advanced solid tumor such as melanoma, head and neck, liver or kidney cancer.

V gene TRBV6-5 combines with J gene TRBJ2-3; D is unclear. Germline V CDR1 and CDR2: MNHEY, SVGAGI. This CDR3 comprises 13 residues. The germline V and J ends were trimmed by 3 bases and 1 base, with 5 bases remaining between them. The CDR3 bases are TGTGCCAGCAGTTATCCGGGCACAGATACGCAGTATTTT. Encoded protein: CASSYPGTDTQYF.

To note about this clone: One junction end disagrees with the germline gene, perhaps due to a read error. This CDR3 is CASSQEGLGYGYTF. In nucleotides, the CDR3 is TGCGCCAGCAGCCAAGAGGGTTTGGGCTATGGCTACACCTTC. V gene TRBV5-4 combines with J gene TRBJ1-2; D call uncertain. The CDR3 runs 14 residues. Germline CDR1 is SGHNT and CDR2 is YYREEE (reference sequence).

This clone showed up just once. The chain recombines TRBV6-1 with TRBJ2-7, with 12 bases matching TRBD2. Looked up from germline, CDR1 is MNHNS and CDR2 is SASEGT. This CDR3 has 17 amino acids. V lost 3 bases, J lost 1 base, and 7 bases stayed unmatched. CDR3 sequence reads: CASSDLGLAGLSYEQYV. The CDR3 nucleotides read TGTGCCAGCAGTGACCTTGGACTAGCGGGACTATCCTACGAGCAGTACGTC.

The chain employs TRBV15 and TRBJ2-7, with a weak D call TRBD1 (5 bases). The germline V gene encodes CDR1 LNHNV and CDR2 YYDKDF (reference sequence). The CDR3 contains 16 residues. V shed 1 base and J shed 3 bases, with 16 bases lying between them. CDR3 amino acids: CATSRGTTGFNYEQYV. CDR3 bases: TGTGCCACCAGCAGAGGTACCACAGGATTCAACTACGAGCAGTACGTC.

This clone was observed a single time. The chain couples TRBV13 to TRBJ1-1, with unresolved D. Trimming took 3 bases from V and 0 from J, leaving 8 bases between them. Germline V CDR1 and CDR2: PRHDT, FYEKMQ (reference sequence). This CDR3 comprises 14 residues. The DNA of the CDR3 is TGTGCCAGCAGCTTCTTTCTCTTGAACACTGAAGCTTTCTTT. The encoded protein is CASSFFLLNTEAFF.

This clone was counted a single time. V usage is TRBV6-1 and J usage is TRBJ1-1; D gene ambiguous. The CDR3 runs to 15 residues. Germline-derived CDR1 and CDR2 are MNHNS and SASEGT. V lost 7 bases to trimming and J lost 0 bases, with 15 bases between them. CDR3 DNA sequence: TGTGCCAGCACCACACAAGAGGGCTTGAACACTGAAGCTTTCTTT. It encodes CASTTQEGLNTEAFF.

This clone came up a few times. The rearrangement links TRBV4-2 to TRBJ2-1; D may be TRBD2 (5 bases). CDR1 and CDR2 from the germline V gene are LGHNA and YNFKEQ. The CDR3 totals 15 residues. V lost 1 base and J 8 bases, leaving 15 bases between the germline ends. The chain's CDR3 is CASSQGEASTDEQFF. CDR3 in DNA: TGTGCCAGCAGCCAAGGTGAGGCTAGCACCGATGAGCAGTTCTTC.

CDR3 DNA: TGCGCCAGCAGCCAACTCTTCCGACAGGGGGCTCCAGATACGCAGTATTTT. Its protein is CASSQLFRQGAPDTQYF. The chain recombines TRBV4-3 with TRBJ2-3, with 10 bases identical to TRBD1. V trimming: 2 bases; J trimming: 4 bases; junction bases outside the gene matches: 9. Germline V CDR1 and CDR2: LGHNA, YSLEER. The CDR3 contains 17 residues.

The chain combines TRBV4-1 with TRBJ2-7; unclear D gene. This CDR3 contains 16 residues. Trimming removed 4 bases at V and 5 bases at J, with 21 bases between. Germline CDR1 MGHRA, CDR2 YSYEKL. CDR3 in amino acids: CASSPSIWQTGDEQYV. The CDR3 region has the DNA TGCGCCAGCAGCCCCTCTATCTGGCAAACGGGCGACGAGCAGTACGTC.

The chain uses TRBV7-2 and TRBJ2-7; D is unresolved. The CDR3 runs 14 residues. Germline V gives CDR1 SGHTA, CDR2 FQGNSA. Trimming shortened V by 1 base and J by 6 bases, and 13 bases separated the two germline ends. The CDR3 loop reads CASSLEAWTGEQYF. In DNA form, the CDR3 reads TGTGCCAGCAGCTTAGAGGCCTGGACGGGCGAGCAGTACTTC.

The chain recombines TRBV5-1 with TRBJ2-1; the match to TRBD2 covers 10 bases. The V gene end was trimmed by 4 bases and the J gene end by 5 bases; junction bases not matched to a gene: 9. The CDR3 contains 16 residues. Germline-derived CDR1 and CDR2 are SGHRS and YFSETQ. CDR3 DNA: TGCGCCAGCAGCCAACGAACTAGCGGGAATAACAATGAGCAGTTCTTC. This encodes CASSQRTSGNNNEQFF.

The rearrangement uses TRBV28 and TRBJ1-5; no definite D call. Germline V gene data show CDR1 as MDHEN and CDR2 as SYDVKM. Trimming took 4 bases from V and 1 from J, leaving 8 bases between them. This CDR3 is 14 amino acids long. CDR3 nucleotide sequence: TGTGCCAGCAGTTCACCGGGGAGCAATCAGCCCCAGCATTTT. Translated: CASSSPGSNQPQHF.

Here the CDR3 reads CASSYSGTAGYTF. In DNA, the CDR3 is TGTGCCAGCAGTTACTCTGGGACGGCTGGCTACACCTTC. The chain combines TRBV6-5 with TRBJ1-2; weak D call: TRBD1 (5 bases). Trimming shortened V by 0 bases and J by 7 bases, and 9 bases separated the two germline ends. CDR3 size: 13 residues. CDR1 is MNHEY, CDR2 SVGAGI, per germline.

The chain joins TRBV15 to TRBJ1-1; D perhaps matches TRBD1 (5 bases). Germline values: CDR1 LNHNV, CDR2 YYDKDF (reference sequence). This CDR3 has 13 residues. V lost 1 base and J 4 bases, leaving 7 bases between the germline ends. CDR3 in amino acids: CATSRGQPTEAFF. The CDR3 nucleotides read TGTGCCACCAGCAGAGGACAGCCCACTGAAGCTTTCTTT.

The V call is TRBV7-3, the J call TRBJ2-6; 8 nucleotides align to TRBD1. Germline V CDR1 and CDR2: SGHTA, FQGTGA. CDR3 length: 16 amino acids. The J segment lost 2 bases and the V segment lost 1 base, leaving 1 base of the junction unmatched. CDR3 bases: TGTGCCAGCAGCTTAATGGGACAGGCTGGGGCCAACGTCCTGACTTTC. Translation: CASSLMGQAGANVLTF.

The chain uses TRBV5-4 and TRBJ2-5; TRBD2 matches 12 bases. CDR1 is SGHNT, CDR2 YYREEE, per germline (reference sequence). After removal of 1 base from V and 2 bases from J, the junction contained 6 bases not matched to a gene. The CDR3 sequence is 17 residues long. The CDR3 is CASSLMTSGGNQETQYF. The CDR3 region has the DNA TGTGCCAGCAGCTTGATGACTAGCGGGGGAAATCAAGAGACCCAGTACTTC.

The chain uses TRBV15 and TRBJ1-5, with TRBD1 matching 9 bases. The germline CDR1 and CDR2 sequences are LNHNV and YYDKDF (reference sequence). The CDR3 runs to 16 residues. Unmatched junction bases numbered 6, after V lost 3 bases and J lost 3 bases. In DNA, the CDR3 is TGTGCCACCAGCAGTACCGGGACAGGGACCAATCAGCCCCAGCATTTT. Protein sequence: CATSSTGTGTNQPQHF.

The sample holds one count of this clone. The rearrangement joins TRBV15 to TRBJ2-7; 12 bases fit TRBD1. The germline CDR1 and CDR2 sequences are LNHNV and YYDKDF (reference sequence). V lost 0 bases, J lost 6 bases, and 9 bases stayed unmatched. The CDR3 consists of 17 residues. Here the CDR3 reads CATSRDPGTGGLSEQYF. Here the CDR3 DNA reads TGTGCCACCAGCAGAGATCCGGGGACAGGGGGCTTGAGCGAGCAGTACTTC.

The V and J genes are TRBV12-5 and TRBJ1-1; the match to TRBD1 covers 9 bases. CDR1 and CDR2 (germline): LGHNT, FRNRAP. V trimming: 1 base; J trimming: 5 bases; junction bases outside the gene matches: 2. There are 14 residues in the CDR3. This CDR3 is CASGLDRGRTEAFF. CDR3 coding DNA: TGTGCTAGTGGTTTGGACAGGGGGCGTACTGAAGCTTTCTTT.

The gene calls are TRBV5-1 and TRBJ1-2; D is perhaps TRBD1 (6 bases). Trimming pared 5 bases from V and 3 bases from J, leaving 17 bases between. CDR3 length: 15 amino acids. Germline CDR1 is SGHRS and CDR2 is YFSETQ. Written as DNA, the CDR3 is TGCGCCAGCAGTGAAACCGGGACACAATACTATGGCTACACCTTC. Translating gives CASSETGTQYYGYTF.

This chain links TRBV6-1 with TRBJ1-1; D is ambiguous. The CDR3 extends over 11 amino acids. Germline loops: CDR1 MNHNS, CDR2 SASEGT. Trimming pared 8 bases from V and 11 bases from J, leaving 15 bases between. The CDR3 loop reads CASQMYGVAFF. In DNA form, the CDR3 reads TGTGCCAGCCAAATGTATGGGGTGGCTTTCTTT.

The chain employs TRBV6-1 and TRBJ1-5; no definite D call. This CDR3 contains 15 residues. Germline CDR1 reads MNHNS; CDR2 reads SASEGT. V was trimmed by 1 base and J by 3 bases, leaving 10 bases between them. Here the CDR3 reads CASSEGSVDNQPQHF. As DNA, the CDR3 is TGTGCCAGCAGTGAAGGATCGGTAGACAATCAGCCCCAGCATTTT.

The rearrangement links TRBV28 to TRBJ1-5; D possibly corresponds to TRBD1 (5 bases). Germline-derived CDR1 and CDR2 are MDHEN and SYDVKM. The germline V and J ends were trimmed by 6 bases and 3 bases, with 12 bases remaining between them. The CDR3 spans 14 residues. CDR3 bases: TGTGCCAGCAGCATACAGGCGATCAATCAGCCCCAGCATTTT. It translates to CASSIQAINQPQHF. The variable domain in full, completed from reference TRBV28 and TRBJ1-5, reads DVKVTQSSRYLVKRTGEKVFLECVQDMDHENMFWYRQDPGLGLRLIYFSYDVKMKEKGDIPEGYSVSREKKERFSLILESASTNQTSMYLCASSIQAINQPQHFGDGTRLSIL.

This clone has only one observation. The V call is TRBV6-1, the J call TRBJ1-2; D uncertain. There are 13 residues in the CDR3. V dropped 6 bases and J dropped 7 bases, with 15 bases sitting between them. Germline V gene sequence: CDR1 MNHNS, CDR2 SASEGT. The DNA of the CDR3 is TGTGCCAGCAGAACCCAAAGTCGGGGTGGCTACACCTTC. Translated, it gives CASRTQSRGGYTF.

The chain has TRBV2 and TRBJ1-3; D is possibly TRBD1 (6 bases). There are 14 residues in the CDR3. The V gene's germline CDR1 is SNHLY and CDR2 FYNNEI. Trimming took 7 bases from V and 0 from J, leaving 10 bases between them. CDR3 coding DNA: TGTGCCAGCATAAAGGGGGGCTCTGGAAACACCATATATTTT. It encodes CASIKGGSGNTIYF.

This sequence joins TRBV28 and TRBJ2-6; D remains unclear. Trimming removed 6 bases from V and 0 bases from J, with 9 bases in between. Germline V CDR1 and CDR2: MDHEN, SYDVKM. The length of the CDR3 is 15 residues. As DNA, the CDR3 is TGTGCCAGCAGAACTCCTAGCTCTGGGGCCAACGTCCTGACTTTC. Protein sequence: CASRTPSSGANVLTF.